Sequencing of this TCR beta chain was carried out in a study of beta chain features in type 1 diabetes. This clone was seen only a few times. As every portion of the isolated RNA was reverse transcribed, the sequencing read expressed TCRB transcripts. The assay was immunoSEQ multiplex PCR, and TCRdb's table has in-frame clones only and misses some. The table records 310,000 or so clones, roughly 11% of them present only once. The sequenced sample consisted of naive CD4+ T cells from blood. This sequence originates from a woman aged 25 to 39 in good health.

The CDR3: CASSLSHPGITYNEQFF. Here the CDR3 DNA reads TGTGCCAGCAGCTTAAGTCATCCGGGGATAACCTACAATGAGCAGTTCTTC. V usage is TRBV11-2 and J usage is TRBJ2-1, with a possible D match to TRBD2 (5 bases). Trimming took 2 bases from V and 2 from J, leaving 16 bases between them. The CDR3 is made up of 17 amino acids. CDR1 is SGHAT, CDR2 FQNNGV, per germline.